The rows below give T cell receptor beta chains drawn from one sample of a study of T cells after yellow fever vaccination. TCRdb re-called the 5' RACE reads through MiXCR, storing one row per CDR3 protein. The sample carries a few hundred thousand distinct CDR3 sequences, around 20% recorded once. The sequenced sample was PBMCs, obtained before the yellow fever booster vaccination. The receptor set was obtained from a man aged 18 to 29 who received the YFV17D yellow fever vaccine. Each CDR3 is given with its conserved first and last residue. A D gene is named only where the DNA matches it firmly. Not every row has a clone size; where given, it reads once, few, many or a size class.

clone size | J gene | V gene | D gene | CDR3 DNA | CDR3 protein
few | TRBJ2-7 | TRBV10-3 | - | TGTGCCATCAGGCCGAATGACAGGCTCGACGAGCAGTACTTC | CAIRPNDRLDEQYF
few | TRBJ2-1 | TRBV5-5 | - | TGTGCCAGCAGTCACGACAGGCGAACCTACAATGAGCAGTTCTTC | CASSHDRRTYNEQFF
- | TRBJ1-5 | TRBV21-1 | - | TGTGCCAAATGGGTACAGCCCCAGCATTTT | CAKWVQPQHF
- | TRBJ2-7 | TRBV2 | - | TGTGCCAGCAGGGGGACGGGGGGCGCCTACGAGCAGTACTTC | CASRGTGGAYEQYF
- | TRBJ2-1 | TRBV9 | - | TGTGCCAGCAGCGCGCAGGGCTACAATGAGCAGTTCTTC | CASSAQGYNEQFF
few | TRBJ2-3 | TRBV7-2 | TRBD2 | TGTGCCAGCAGCTTAGAGTATGGCGGGGGGGCCCCAGATACGCAGTATTTT | CASSLEYGGGAPDTQYF
- | TRBJ2-2 | TRBV20-1 | TRBD2 | TGCAGTGCTAGACCTCCGGGGAGGGGAAAAACCGGGGAGCTGTTTTTT | CSARPPGRGKTGELFF
few | TRBJ2-7 | TRBV7-8 | - | TGTGCCAGCAGCTTACTCGGCAGATCCTACGAGCAGTACTTC | CASSLLGRSYEQYF
- | TRBJ2-7 | TRBV4-3 | TRBD1 | TGCGCCAGCAGCCAAGCCGCCGGGACAGGGGACCACGAGCAGTACTTC | CASSQAAGTGDHEQYF
- | TRBJ2-2 | TRBV28 | - | TGTGCCAGCCGTAAGAGTCTACCCGGGGAGCTGTTTTTT | CASRKSLPGELFF
few | TRBJ2-2 | TRBV6-2/TRBV6-3 | TRBD2 | TGTGCCAGCAGGCCAGCGGGGGGGCACGGGGAGCTGTTTTTT | CASRPAGGHGELFF
- | TRBJ2-3 | TRBV5-1 | - | TGCGCCAGCAGCTTGGGACAGAACCCGACGAATACGCATTATTTT | CASSLGQNPTNTHYF
few | TRBJ1-6 | TRBV20-1 | TRBD1 | TGCAGTGCCGCCGGGACAGGGGATTCACCCCTCCACTTT | CSAAGTGDSPLHF
- | TRBJ1-4 | TRBV4-1 | TRBD1 | TGCGCCAGCAGCCAAGATCGCGGGACAGGGAATGAAAAACTGTTTTTT | CASSQDRGTGNEKLFF
- | TRBJ2-3 | TRBV12-3/TRBV12-4 | TRBD2 | TGTGCCAGCAGTTTAACACCTAGCGGCGCAGATACGCAGTATTTT | CASSLTPSGADTQYF
few | TRBJ1-5 | TRBV20-1 | TRBD1 | TGCAGTGCTAGTAGGGACAGGGATCAGCCCCAGCATTTT | CSASRDRDQPQHF
- | TRBJ2-5 | TRBV6-1 | - | TGTGCCAGCAGTGAGATGCACCAAGAGACCCAGTACTTC | CASSEMHQETQYF
- | TRBJ2-7 | TRBV19 | TRBD1 | TGTGCCAGTAGTCCCCAGACAGGGGCTTCCTACGAGCAGTACTTC | CASSPQTGASYEQYF
- | TRBJ1-2 | TRBV6-6 | - | TGTGCCAGCAGGGCGGCTAACTATGGCTACACCTTC | CASRAANYGYTF
few | TRBJ1-5 | TRBV18 | TRBD1 | TGTGCCAGCTCAAGACAGGGAAATAGCAATCAGCCCCAGCATTTT | CASSRQGNSNQPQHF
once | TRBJ2-7 | TRBV29-1 | - | TGCAGCGTGGGAATGACTTCGGGAGCCTACGAGCAGTACTTC | CSVGMTSGAYEQYF
many | TRBJ2-2 | TRBV11-2 | - | TGTGCCAGCAGCCAGCTACTATACGGGGAGCTGTTTTTT | CASSQLLYGELFF
few | TRBJ2-1 | TRBV4-2 | - | TGTGCCAGCAGCCTACCCTTCGGACCAGCCGCACACAATGAGCAGTTCTTC | CASSLPFGPAAHNEQFF
few | TRBJ2-1 | TRBV6-6 | - | TGTGCCAGCAGCCTAAACAGGGTTTCAAATGAGCAGTTCTTC | CASSLNRVSNEQFF
few | TRBJ1-2 | TRBV7-6 | - | TGTGCCAGCAGCCCAGAGAGCCTTCCTAACTATGGCTACACCTTC | CASSPESLPNYGYTF
few | TRBJ2-3 | TRBV7-3 | TRBD2 | TGTGCCAGCAGCTTTAGCGGGGGGGAGAATACGCAGTATTTT | CASSFSGGENTQYF
few | TRBJ2-2 | TRBV4-1 | TRBD1 | TGCGCCAGCAGCCATGGACAGGGGCCTTGGAACACCGGGGAGCTGTTTTTT | CASSHGQGPWNTGELFF
- | TRBJ2-2 | TRBV9 | - | TGTGCCAGCAGCATCCGCCCGGGGGTACAAGGGAGTTACACCGGGGAGCTGTTTTTT | CASSIRPGVQGSYTGELFF
- | TRBJ1-5 | TRBV7-8 | - | TGTGCCAGCAGCCCTCGACGGGGGGAAGGGAGCAATCAGCCCCAGCATTTT | CASSPRRGEGSNQPQHF
- | TRBJ1-6 | TRBV6-5 | - | TGTGCCAGCAGAACGGGTCCTGGGGTTTCACCCCTCCACTTT | CASRTGPGVSPLHF
few | TRBJ1-1 | TRBV27 | - | TGTGCCAGCAGGTCTTGGGGTCCGGGGAACACTGAAGCTTTCTTT | CASRSWGPGNTEAFF
many | TRBJ2-3 | TRBV5-1 | - | TGCGCCAGCAGCATTGGTCTGACCCGGGGGGATACGCAGTATTTT | CASSIGLTRGDTQYF
- | TRBJ2-3 | TRBV6-5 | - | TGTGCCAGCAGTTACTCCTCGCCCACAGATACGCAGTATTTT | CASSYSSPTDTQYF
few | TRBJ2-7 | TRBV20-1 | TRBD2 | TGCAGTGCTAGACCCCGGGGGGGGGCCTGGAACGAGCAGTACTTC | CSARPRGGAWNEQYF
few | TRBJ2-5 | TRBV5-5 | - | TGTGCCAGCAGCTTGGTTCCCGGAGTTCAAGAGACCCAGTACTTC | CASSLVPGVQETQYF
many | TRBJ2-7 | TRBV12-3/TRBV12-4 | - | TGTGCCAGCAGCGCCAACGGTGGGTACGAGCAGTACTTC | CASSANGGYEQYF
- | TRBJ1-2 | TRBV7-9 | TRBD1 | TGTGCCAGCAGCTTGGGACAGGGTGCTCAGTTGGGCTATGGCTACACCTTC | CASSLGQGAQLGYGYTF
- | TRBJ1-5 | TRBV6-2/TRBV6-3 | - | TGTGCCAGCAGTCTGGACACCCTCCGGCCCCAGCATTTT | CASSLDTLRPQHF
many | TRBJ2-1 | TRBV4-3 | - | TGCGCCAGCACCCCCACGGCGGGTAGCTCCTACAATGAGCAGTTCTTC | CASTPTAGSSYNEQFF
few | TRBJ1-1 | TRBV29-1 | - | TGCAGCGTTCGGTGGGCAGGGAACACTGAAGCTTTCTTT | CSVRWAGNTEAFF
few | TRBJ2-7 | TRBV20-1 | - | TGCAGTGCTAGAGATGGGTCCGAGCAGTACTTC | CSARDGSEQYF
- | TRBJ2-1 | TRBV9 | TRBD1 | TGTGCCAGCAGAAAGGGGACAGATAGTTACAATGAGCAGTTCTTC | CASRKGTDSYNEQFF
- | TRBJ2-1 | TRBV7-6 | - | TGTGCCAGCAGCTTAGGGGTGAGTGAGCAGTTCTTC | CASSLGVSEQFF
- | TRBJ1-6 | TRBV18 | - | TGTGCCAGCTCACTACAGGGAGGCCAAAGCTCCTATAATTCACCCCTCCACTTT | CASSLQGGQSSYNSPLHF
- | TRBJ2-7 | TRBV6-6 | - | TGTGCCAGCACGGGACGGGAACACTACGAGCAGTACTTC | CASTGREHYEQYF
- | TRBJ2-1 | TRBV6-2/TRBV6-3 | - | TGTGCCAGCAATTACCGTCACAGTTTCGGGAGCTCCTACAATGAGCAGTTCTTC | CASNYRHSFGSSYNEQFF
few | TRBJ2-3 | TRBV9 | - | TGTGCCAGCAGCGTAGAGCCAGGGGTGGGGAACACAGATACGCAGTATTTT | CASSVEPGVGNTDTQYF
few | TRBJ2-2 | TRBV6-2/TRBV6-3 | - | TGTGCCAGCACCGTACTTTTAGGGGCCGGGGAGCTGTTTTTT | CASTVLLGAGELFF
few | TRBJ1-5 | TRBV12-3/TRBV12-4 | TRBD1 | TGTGCCAGCAGTTTGGCAGGGGGGGGCTATAGCAATCAGCCCCAGCATTTT | CASSLAGGGYSNQPQHF
- | TRBJ2-1 | TRBV20-1 | - | TGCAGTGCCACGAGGGGAAACAATGAGCAGTTCTTC | CSATRGNNEQFF
few | TRBJ1-1 | TRBV5-1 | - | TGCGCCAGCAGCCGGACAGCCATGAACACTGAAGCTTTCTTT | CASSRTAMNTEAFF